This T cell receptor (beta chain) was found in a study of T-cell memory formation after mild COVID-19. Using its own MiXCR run on the 5' RACE reads, TCRdb lists one record per CDR3 protein. The sample contains roughly 180,000 distinct CDR3 sequences, 11% of which appear only once. CDR3 length: 14 residues. Germline values: CDR1 DFQATT, CDR2 SNEGSKA (reference sequence). V lost 4 bases and J lost 10; bases outside the gene matches: 10. This sequence joins TRBV20-1 and TRBJ1-6; TRBD1 matches 7 bases. Specimen: PBMCs or a T cell subset sorted from them (not recorded which). The receptor was isolated from a man aged 18 to 29 who had mild COVID-19 (a few samples of this study predate the infection). Cell type and time point are not known. In nucleotides, the CDR3 is TGCAGTGCTACCCATGGACAGGATCGATCACCCCTCCACTTT. It yields the protein CSATHGQDRSPLHF.